This entry lists 13 T cell receptor beta chains sequenced from one sample in a study of identical twins. TCRdb re-analysed the 5' RACE reads in MiXCR, keeping a single row per CDR3 protein. The sample holds hundreds of thousands of distinct CDR3 sequences, around 10% seen once. Specimen: memory (CD45RO+) T cells sorted from blood. These receptors were obtained from a woman between 18 and 29 years old in good health.

This clonotype appeared many times. This chain joins TRBV12-3 or TRBV12-4 and TRBJ1-6; 7 bases are shared with TRBD1. The length of the CDR3 is 14 residues. The V and J ends lost 6 bases and 5 bases, in that order; junction bases with no gene match: 4. The CDR3 DNA follows: TGTGCCAGCAGCGGACAGGTCGATAATTCACCCCTCCACTTT. Its protein product is CASSGQVDNSPLHF.

The chain employs TRBV7-9 and TRBJ1-6, with D maybe TRBD1 (6 bases). Germline V gene sequence: CDR1 SEHNR, CDR2 FQNEAQ (reference sequence). This CDR3 has 15 amino acids. V lost 2 bases, J lost 7 bases, and 12 bases lay in between. CDR3 coding DNA: TGTGCCAGCAGCTTATCCCTAGGGGGGAATTCACCCCTCCACTTT. Amino acids: CASSLSLGGNSPLHF.

At least ten counts were recorded for this clonotype. For the CDR3, the DNA is TGTGCCAGCAGTTTCCGGACAGTTGAGCAGTTCTTC. As protein: CASSFRTVEQFF. This chain joins TRBV12-3 or TRBV12-4 and TRBJ2-1, with D perhaps matching TRBD1 (6 bases). V was shortened by 3 bases and J by 9 bases, with 9 bases between the two germline ends. The CDR3 sequence is 12 residues long.

This clonotype was picked up many times. The V gene is TRBV5-1, the J gene TRBJ2-3, with a weak D call TRBD1 (5 bases). Germline lookup yields CDR1 SGHRS and CDR2 YFSETQ. The CDR3 is 14 amino acids. The V end was cut by 4 bases, the J end by 1 base, with 10 bases between. CDR3 sequence reads: CASSVIQGTDTQYF. The DNA for the CDR3 is TGCGCCAGCAGCGTTATACAGGGCACAGATACGCAGTATTTT.

The V and J genes are TRBV20-1 and TRBJ2-7; D is ambiguous. The CDR3 has 15 residues. Germline lookup yields CDR1 DFQATT and CDR2 SNEGSKA (reference sequence). With 2 bases removed from V and 3 bases from J, the gap between germline ends came to 17 bases. The CDR3, as DNA: TGCAGTGCTAGACGGTTTTCAGGTTCCCACTACGAGCAGTACTTC. Its protein product is CSARRFSGSHYEQYF.

The chain couples TRBV10-3 to TRBJ1-2; perhaps TRBD1 as D (6 bases). V was clipped by 7 bases and J by 3 bases, with 18 bases between them. The length of the CDR3 is 15 residues. Germline V CDR1 and CDR2: ENHRY, SYGVKD. As DNA, the CDR3 is TGTGCCATCACCGAGGGGCCAGGGGAAGACTATGGCTACACCTTC. Its translation is CAITEGPGEDYGYTF.

The chain couples TRBV12-3 or TRBV12-4 to TRBJ1-2; D unresolved. The CDR3 extends over 13 amino acids. V dropped 3 bases and J dropped 4 bases, with 9 bases sitting between them. CDR3 residues: CASSLRGIYGYTF. The CDR3 DNA reads TGTGCCAGCAGTTTGAGAGGAATCTATGGCTACACCTTC.

This chain joins TRBV7-2 and TRBJ1-1; TRBD1 is a possible D gene (6 bases). This CDR3 contains 13 residues. From germline, CDR1 is SGHTA and CDR2 FQGNSA. V lost 5 bases to trimming and J lost 3 bases, with 10 bases between them. CDR3 sequence: CASSIRQDTEAFF. In DNA, the CDR3 is TGTGCCAGCAGCATACGACAGGACACTGAAGCTTTCTTT.

The sample holds a few counts of this clonotype. V gene TRBV20-1 combines with J gene TRBJ2-7, with TRBD2 matching 12 bases. This CDR3 region has 15 residues. V was clipped by 5 bases and J by 8 bases; unmatched bases: 13. Germline values: CDR1 DFQATT, CDR2 SNEGSKA (reference sequence). The CDR3 DNA reads TGCAGTGCTCCGGCCGGACTAGCGGGGACTGAAAAGCAGTACTTC. It codes for CSAPAGLAGTEKQYF.

This clonotype was recorded a few times. V and J are TRBV20-1 and TRBJ1-2; possibly TRBD1 for D (5 bases). Deletions cut 3 bases from V and 1 base from J, with 9 bases between. From germline, CDR1 is DFQATT and CDR2 SNEGSKA (reference sequence). The CDR3 totals 13 residues. CDR3 nucleotide sequence: TGCAGTGCTAGTTCGGGGGGTAACTATGGCTACACCTTC. Protein sequence: CSASSGGNYGYTF.

The V and J genes are TRBV7-6 and TRBJ1-4, with TRBD1 identical over 7 bases. V gave up 5 bases and J gave up 6 bases; unmatched junction bases: 6. Germline CDR1 reads SGHVS; CDR2 reads FNYEAQ. The CDR3 consists of 14 residues. In DNA form, the CDR3 reads TGTGCCAGCAGCCGGGGACAGTTGGATGAAAAACTGTTTTTT. This encodes CASSRGQLDEKLFF.

This clonotype was counted at least ten times. The V gene is TRBV2, the J gene TRBJ1-1; 8 bases align to TRBD1. V lost 6 bases, J lost 4 bases, and 4 bases stayed unmatched. The germline V gene encodes CDR1 SNHLY and CDR2 FYNNEI. The CDR3 totals 13 residues. CDR3 residues: CASRATGGTEAFF. For the CDR3, the DNA is TGTGCCAGCAGGGCTACAGGGGGCACTGAAGCTTTCTTT.

This clonotype was picked up a small number of times. V gene TRBV29-1 combines with J gene TRBJ2-4; D is unresolved. The CDR3 has 14 amino acids. V lost 4 bases and J 3 bases, leaving 13 bases between the germline ends. Looked up from germline, CDR1 is SQVTM and CDR2 is ANQGSEA. The CDR3 DNA is TGCAGCGTTGCTATGCGGTTTAGCAAAAACATTCAGTACTTC. Translating it yields CSVAMRFSKNIQYF.